Listed here are 24 T cell receptor beta chains from one sample, sequenced in a study of neurological immune-mediated disorders. TCRdb recomputed calls from the 5' RACE reads with MiXCR, one row per CDR3 protein. Of approximately 68,000 distinct CDR3 sequences in the sample, roughly 4.8% were seen once. Sequences were obtained from PBMCs. These receptors all stem from a woman in her 70s with multiple sclerosis.

Of note for this clonotype: An end of the junction does not agree with germline; a read error may underlie this. The CDR3 region is CASSLDYNQPQNF. In nucleotides, the CDR3 is TGTGCCAGCAGCTTAGATTACAATCAGCCCCAGAATTTT. The chain is built from TRBV7-6 and TRBJ1-5, with unresolved D. The CDR3 sequence is 13 residues long. CDR1 and CDR2 (germline): SGHVS, FNYEAQ. Combining the CDR3 with reference TRBV7-6 and TRBJ1-5 gives the whole variable domain GAGVSQSPRYKVTKRGQDVALRCDPISGHVSLYWYRQALGQGPEFLTYFNYEAQQDKSGLPNDRFSAERPEGSISTLTIQRTEQRDSAMYRCASSLDYNQPQNFGDGTRLSIL.

This clonotype was seen at least ten times. CDR3 bases: TGCGCCAGCAGCTTCGGACAGGGGGCGCTTCGGAACACTGAAGCTTTCTTT. It yields the protein CASSFGQGALRNTEAFF. V gene TRBV5-1 combines with J gene TRBJ1-1; 11 nucleotides match TRBD1. The germline gives CDR1 SGHRS, CDR2 YFSETQ. The CDR3 loop spans 17 amino acids. Trimming cost V 2 bases and J 1 base; bases outside gene matches: 7.

In its sample, this clonotype was seen many times. The V call is TRBV7-2, the J call TRBJ2-1; possible D gene TRBD2, 6 bases. Germline V gene sequence: CDR1 SGHTA, CDR2 FQGNSA. V lost 5 bases and J lost 4, with 15 bases in between. This CDR3 region has 15 residues. The CDR3: CASSPGTSTYNEQFF. For the CDR3, the DNA is TGTGCCAGCAGCCCCGGGACTTCCACATACAATGAGCAGTTCTTC.

On this clonotype: A clone one base away is much larger, so this may be a read error. The rearrangement links TRBV7-2 to TRBJ2-3; D may be TRBD1 (5 bases). Germline CDR1 SGHTA, CDR2 FQGNSA. The length of the CDR3 is 15 residues. The V gene lost 5 bases and the J gene lost 2 bases, with 14 bases spanning the gap. CDR3 in DNA: TGTGCCAGCAGCCCCAGGGTGGACCACACAGATACGCAGTATTTT. Protein: CASSPRVDHTDTQYF.

Ten or more counts support this clonotype. V gene TRBV5-1 combines with J gene TRBJ2-1; D is perhaps TRBD1 or TRBD2 (6 bases each). The germline V gene encodes CDR1 SGHRS and CDR2 YFSETQ. V was trimmed by 2 bases and J by 3 bases, leaving 12 bases between them. This CDR3 has 15 amino acids. Here the CDR3 reads CASSLSGGDYNEQFF. The CDR3 nucleotides read TGCGCCAGCAGCTTATCCGGGGGCGACTACAATGAGCAGTTCTTC.

This clonotype was observed at least ten times. The genes are TRBV7-2 and TRBJ1-2, with D maybe TRBD1 (6 bases). The CDR3 spans 14 residues. Between the trimmed V and J ends, which lost 5 bases and 2 bases, there was a span of 12 bases. The germline CDR1 and CDR2 sequences are SGHTA and FQGNSA. The CDR3 sequence is CASSQQGFNYGYTF. CDR3 nucleotide sequence: TGTGCCAGCAGCCAACAGGGATTCAACTATGGCTACACCTTC.

This clonotype was counted at least ten times. This chain uses TRBV5-8 with TRBJ2-5; 9 bases fit TRBD2. This CDR3 region has 17 residues. With V trimmed by 3 bases and J by 5 bases, 14 bases remained unmatched. The germline V gene has CDR1 SGHTS and CDR2 YDEGEE. The CDR3 sequence is CASSWGLSSGSGETQYF. CDR3 DNA sequence: TGTGCCAGCAGCTGGGGACTGAGTAGCGGGAGTGGTGAGACCCAGTACTTC.

This clonotype has just a few counts. Mismatch with germline at one junction end may stem from a read error. This rearrangement joins TRBV5-1 to TRBJ1-6; TRBD1 agrees at 7 bases. CDR1 and CDR2 from the germline V gene are SGHRS and YFSETQ. The CDR3 has 15 amino acids. The chain's CDR3 is CASSLGDSYNSHLHF. The DNA for the CDR3 is TGCGCCAGCAGCTTGGGGGACAGCTATAATTCACACCTCCACTTT.

Comment on this clonotype: A much larger clonotype is one base distant, so this may be a read error. The chain has TRBV5-1 and TRBJ2-2; unclear D gene. Germline-derived CDR1 and CDR2 are SGHRS and YFSETQ. The CDR3 has 12 residues. The CDR3 spells CDSMSNTGELFF. The CDR3, as DNA: TGCGACAGCATGTCGAACACCGGGGAGCTGTTTTTT.

This clonotype was seen many times. This chain's CDR3 is CASKGETANTGELFF. The CDR3 DNA is TGTGCCAGCAAGGGGGAGACGGCGAACACCGGGGAGCTGTTTTTT. The chain recombines TRBV6-6 with TRBJ2-2; D might be TRBD1 (6 bases). Looked up from germline, CDR1 is MNHNY and CDR2 is SVGAGI (reference sequence). The CDR3 consists of 15 residues. The V gene lost 7 bases and the J gene lost 0 bases, with 12 bases spanning the gap.

Many counts were recorded for this clonotype. This chain uses TRBV4-1 with TRBJ2-5; D possibly uses TRBD1 or TRBD2 (7 bases each). Trimming shortened V by 2 bases and J by 5 bases, and 9 bases separated the two germline ends. CDR1 is MGHRA, CDR2 YSYEKL, per germline. The CDR3 totals 13 residues. The CDR3 loop is CASSQQGGETQYF. The CDR3 nucleotides are TGCGCCAGCAGCCAACAGGGGGGGGAGACCCAGTACTTC.

In its sample, this clonotype was seen many times. The chain recombines TRBV20-1 with TRBJ2-1, with 9 bases identical to TRBD2. Per germline, CDR1 DFQATT and CDR2 SNEGSKA (reference sequence). This CDR3 comprises 14 residues. Trimming removed 3 bases from V and 7 bases from J; junction bases left unmatched: 7. The CDR3 sequence: CSARRSGRRNEQFF. CDR3 in DNA: TGCAGTGCTAGGCGTAGCGGGAGAAGGAATGAGCAGTTCTTC.

This clonotype was seen repeatedly, ten times or more. V gene TRBV20-1 combines with J gene TRBJ2-1; no clear D gene. Germline V gene data show CDR1 as DFQATT and CDR2 as SNEGSKA (reference sequence). This CDR3 comprises 13 residues. Trimming left V 7 bases short and J 1 base short, with 11 bases between. The CDR3 spells CSGVGPSYNEQFF. CDR3 sequence (DNA): TGCAGTGGGGTCGGACCGTCCTACAATGAGCAGTTCTTC.

A remark on this clonotype: This may come from a read error, since a much larger clone is one base off. This chain uses TRBV20-1 with TRBJ2-2; possibly TRBD2 for D (6 bases). CDR3 length: 15 residues. Germline V gene data show CDR1 as DFQATT and CDR2 as SNEGSKA (reference sequence). V was trimmed by 0 bases and J by 6 bases, leaving 14 bases between them. In DNA, the CDR3 is TGCAGTGCTAGAGATCCGGGGGAGTGGGCCGGGGAGCTGTTTTTT. Residues: CSARDPGEWAGELFF.

The CDR3 sequence: CASSFRGLEQYF. CDR3 bases: TGTGCCAGCAGCTTCAGGGGGCTTGAGCAGTACTTC. The chain has TRBV6-5 and TRBJ2-7; 8 bases agree with TRBD1. CDR1 and CDR2 (germline): MNHEY, SVGAGI. The CDR3 runs to 12 residues. V shed 6 bases, J shed 7 bases, and the junction held 5 bases outside the gene matches.

This clonotype was observed many times. The chain employs TRBV20-1 and TRBJ2-3, with 9 bases identical to TRBD2. This CDR3 contains 17 residues. In germline, CDR1 is DFQATT, CDR2 SNEGSKA (reference sequence). V lost 3 bases and J lost 2; bases outside the gene matches: 12. In nucleotides, the CDR3 is TGCAGTGCTAGGAATTATATGCGGGAGGGTATCACAGATACGCAGTATTTT. This encodes CSARNYMREGITDTQYF.

This clonotype was detected many times. The chain is built from TRBV24-1 and TRBJ2-1, with D perhaps matching TRBD1 (6 bases). The CDR3 is 14 residues long. In germline, CDR1 is KGHDR, CDR2 SFDVKD. Trimming pared 3 bases from V and 11 bases from J, leaving 16 bases between. As DNA, the CDR3 is TGTGCCACCAGTGATCCCTCGACAGGAGGAAAGCAGTTCTTC. Translation: CATSDPSTGGKQFF.

This clonotype was recorded a few times. A clone one base away is much larger, so this may be a read error. This sequence joins TRBV14 and TRBJ1-2; 9 bases map to TRBD1. Losses at the gene ends were 4 bases for V and 7 bases for J; bases not matched to a gene: 13. This CDR3 spans 16 amino acids. Per germline, CDR1 SGHDN and CDR2 FVKESK. CDR3 sequence: CASSRSGDRDFSGYTF. The CDR3 coding sequence is TGTGCCAGCAGCCGAAGTGGGGACAGGGATTTCAGTGGCTACACCTTC.

On this clonotype itself: This sequence may be a read error, since a much larger clone differs from it by one base. V and J are TRBV7-2 and TRBJ2-7; tentatively, D is TRBD1 (6 bases). Per the germline V gene, CDR1 is SGHTA and CDR2 is FQGNSA. The CDR3 length is 13 residues. Here the CDR3 DNA reads TGTGCCAGCCGGGACACAAGCTCCTACGAGAAGTACTTC. It encodes CASRDTSSYEKYF.

This clonotype was picked up many times. V usage is TRBV12-3 or TRBV12-4 and J usage is TRBJ1-5; 7 positions agree with TRBD1. The CDR3 is 13 amino acids. Trimming at V came to 8 bases and at J to 4 bases, leaving 5 bases not matched to a gene. CDR3 coding DNA: TGTGCCAGCGGGGGACAGCTAAATCAGCCCCAGCATTTT. This codes for CASGGQLNQPQHF.

This clonotype was counted at least ten times. The chain joins TRBV7-2 to TRBJ1-2; D gene uncertain. This CDR3 has 14 amino acids. Per the germline V gene, CDR1 is SGHTA and CDR2 is FQGNSA. Deletions cut 2 bases from V and 7 bases from J, with 14 bases between. This CDR3 reads CASSLSPTAGGYTF. In nucleotides, the CDR3 is TGTGCCAGCAGCTTATCCCCCACTGCCGGTGGCTACACCTTC.

This clonotype was recorded at least ten times. This chain joins TRBV6-5 and TRBJ1-1; no definite D call. V gave up 3 bases and J gave up 0 bases, with 11 bases separating them. Germline CDR1 and CDR2: MNHEY and SVGAGI. The CDR3 runs 15 residues. CDR3 coding DNA: TGTGCCAGCAGTTATCCCGGGGTCATGAACACTGAAGCTTTCTTT. Protein: CASSYPGVMNTEAFF.

This clonotype was counted many times. V usage is TRBV9 and J usage is TRBJ2-1, with D perhaps matching TRBD2 (5 bases). In germline, CDR1 is SGDLS, CDR2 YYNGEE. The V gene lost 4 bases and the J gene lost 1 base, with 15 bases spanning the gap. CDR3 size: 16 residues. The CDR3 spells CASSPRLSGSYNEQFF. The CDR3 nucleotides read TGTGCCAGCAGCCCGCGACTGAGCGGTTCCTACAATGAGCAGTTCTTC.

This clonotype showed up many times. The chain combines TRBV20-1 with TRBJ2-3; 7 nucleotides match TRBD2. J lost 4 bases, V lost 3 bases, and 19 bases had no gene match. CDR3 size: 18 residues. Germline-derived CDR1 and CDR2 are DFQATT and SNEGSKA (reference sequence). The CDR3: CSARPSGWGRARADTQYF. The CDR3 region has the DNA TGCAGTGCTAGGCCCTCAGGGTGGGGGAGGGCCAGGGCAGATACGCAGTATTTT.